These 10 T cell receptor beta chains originate from one sample sequenced in a study of T cell responses to AZD1222 COVID-19 vaccine. Using immunoSEQ multiplex PCR, the repertoire was profiled, and TCRdb retains in-frame clones only, with some absent. The sample lists over 85,000 clones, 89% occurring once. The specimen was peripheral blood, collected 28 days after the second AZD1222 dose. The receptors here all came from an adult who received the AZD1222 COVID-19 vaccine.

V gene TRBV10-3 combines with J gene TRBJ2-5, with D perhaps given as TRBD1 or TRBD2 (5 bases each). Germline CDR1 reads ENHRY; CDR2 reads SYGVKD. V gave up 2 bases and J gave up 1 base, with 11 bases separating them. The CDR3 totals 15 residues. The DNA of the CDR3 is TGTGCCATCAGTGAGACGAACGGGGCCCAAGAGACCCAGTACTTC. Its protein is CAISETNGAQETQYF.

The rearrangement joins TRBV12-5 to TRBJ1-1, with a possible D match to TRBD1 (5 bases). The CDR3 is 14 amino acids. Germline V gene lookup returns CDR1 LGHNT and CDR2 FRNRAP. V shed 7 bases and J shed 5 bases, with 17 bases lying between them. The DNA of the CDR3 is TGTGCTAGTGCCCCACTGGGGCGCGTGACTGAAGCTTTCTTT. This gives the protein CASAPLGRVTEAFF.

V is TRBV6-1 and J is TRBJ2-5; a possible D gene is TRBD2 (6 bases). V lost 3 bases, J lost 2 bases, and 7 bases lay in between. From germline, CDR1 is MNHNS and CDR2 SASEGT. The CDR3 totals 13 residues. The CDR3 loop reads CASSEAGQETQYF. The CDR3 nucleotides are TGTGCCAGCAGTGAGGCGGGACAAGAGACCCAGTACTTC.

This chain links TRBV27 with TRBJ2-4, with TRBD1 matching over 7 bases. This CDR3 is built from 20 residues. Germline trimming cut 5 bases from V and 7 bases from J; bases unmatched to any gene: 26. Germline lookup yields CDR1 MNHEY and CDR2 SMNVEV (reference sequence). The CDR3 DNA follows: TGTGCCAGCAGTCCTTACCCGAGACAGGGAAGTTCCCCCCTGGTGAACATTCAGTACTTC. It is translated as CASSPYPRQGSSPLVNIQYF.

This chain links TRBV5-1 with TRBJ1-1; the D is unclear. This CDR3 region has 14 residues. Germline values: CDR1 SGHRS, CDR2 YFSETQ. V was shortened by 2 bases and J by 5 bases, with 13 bases between the two germline ends. CDR3 residues: CASSFDPRVTEAFF. CDR3 nucleotides: TGCGCCAGCAGCTTTGACCCCCGGGTGACTGAAGCTTTCTTT.

The DNA for the CDR3 is TGCGCCAGCAGCTTAGGGACTAGCGGGGGACCCTACGAGCAGTACGTC. This sequence encodes CASSLGTSGGPYEQYV. V and J are TRBV5-1 and TRBJ2-7; 14 bases line up with TRBD2. The germline V gene has CDR1 SGHRS and CDR2 YFSETQ. The CDR3 is 16 residues long. V dropped 2 bases and J dropped 2; count of bases not matched to a gene: 3.

The J gene is TRBJ2-3, the V gene TRBV9, with TRBD2 as a possible D gene (6 bases). Trimming left V 3 bases short and J 0 bases short, with 11 bases between. This CDR3 has 15 amino acids. From germline, CDR1 is SGDLS and CDR2 YYNGEE. CDR3 sequence: CASSADYGSTDTQYF. As DNA, the CDR3 is TGTGCCAGCAGCGCGGACTATGGGAGCACAGATACGCAGTATTTT. Full variable domain (outside the CDR3, taken from reference TRBV9 and TRBJ2-3): DSGVTQTPKHLITATGQRVTLRCSPRSGDLSVYWYQQSLDQGLQFLIQYYNGEERAKGNILERFSAQQFPDLHSELNLSSLELGDSALYFCASSADYGSTDTQYFGPGTRLTVL.

The chain combines TRBV7-2 with TRBJ2-7; tentative D call: TRBD2 (6 bases). Germline values: CDR1 SGHTA, CDR2 FQGNSA. CDR3 size: 15 residues. V gave up 5 bases and J gave up 2 bases, with 16 bases separating them. CDR3 protein: CASSPRGGTPYEQYF. CDR3 DNA: TGTGCCAGCAGCCCTCGTGGGGGGACCCCCTACGAGCAGTACTTC. Filled out from reference TRBV7-2 and TRBJ2-7, the complete variable domain reads GAGVSQSPSNKVTEKGKDVELRCDPISGHTALYWYRQSLGQGLEFLIYFQGNSAPDKSGLPSDRFSAERTGGSVSTLTIQRTQQEDSAVYLCASSPRGGTPYEQYFGPGTRLTVT.

Here the CDR3 reads CASSLSGGTDTQYF. The CDR3 coding sequence is TGTGCCAGCAGCTTGAGCGGAGGCACAGATACGCAGTATTTT. The rearrangement links TRBV7-3 to TRBJ2-3; D is perhaps TRBD2 (5 bases). Per germline, CDR1 SGHTA and CDR2 FQGTGA. V gave up 3 bases and J gave up 1 base, with 8 bases separating them. This CDR3 contains 14 residues.

This chain connects TRBV19 to TRBJ2-1, with 8 bases fitting TRBD2. CDR1 is LNHDA, CDR2 SQIVND, per germline (reference sequence). The ends lost 9 bases at V and 3 bases at J; junction bases unmatched: 10. The CDR3 spans 15 residues. As DNA, the CDR3 is TGTGCCAGGACACCTCCCGGGACTAGCTACAATGAGCAGTTCTTC. Translating it yields CARTPPGTSYNEQFF.